A single sample is the source of the 14 T cell receptor beta chains below, sequenced in a study of cytomegalovirus exposure and HLA in healthy donors (dated by TCRdb to about 2017). Libraries were constructed by the immunoSEQ multiplex PCR assay. For the multiplex PCR, a mixture combining 60 forward primers for TCR Vbeta segments and 13 reverse primers for TCR Jbeta segments was used. TCRdb took over this immuneACCESS table, retaining in-frame rearrangements with V and J assigned. Such tables are incomplete; in checked studies, under half of the missing clones stem from an unresolved V gene, and the remainder is unexplained. The sample table shows around 170,000 clones, and over 65% are seen once. The ten largest clones take up around 3% of the sample. Sequenced sample: PBMCs. All receptors come from a woman aged 45-60 years in good health and CMV-seropositive.

This chain joins TRBV4-1 and TRBJ2-2, with D possibly being TRBD2 (7 bases). CDR1 is MGHRA, CDR2 YSYEKL, per germline. V was cut by 0 bases and J by 4 bases, with 12 bases left in between. The CDR3 has 16 amino acids. The CDR3 spells CASSQDRGGGTGELFF. The CDR3 DNA sequence: TGCGCCAGCAGCCAAGATAGGGGGGGCGGCACCGGGGAGCTGTTTTTT.

The gene calls are TRBV7-2 and TRBJ1-5; the D gene is possibly TRBD1 (6 bases). CDR3 length equals 14 residues. V shed 5 bases and J shed 2 bases, with 10 bases lying between them. Looked up from germline, CDR1 is SGHTA and CDR2 is FQGNSA. CDR3 protein: CASSLTGRNQPQHF. CDR3 coding DNA: TGTGCCAGCAGCCTGACAGGACGCAATCAGCCCCAGCATTTT.

This rearrangement joins TRBV7-2 to TRBJ1-4; D gene unclear. The germline V gene has CDR1 SGHTA and CDR2 FQGNSA. The CDR3 length is 14 residues. With 3 bases removed from V and 4 bases from J, the gap between germline ends came to 9 bases. For the CDR3, the DNA is TGTGCCAGCAGCTTCCGACACGGTAATGAAAAACTGTTTTTT. Translated, it gives CASSFRHGNEKLFF.

The V call is TRBV4-3, the J call TRBJ2-3; D may be TRBD2 (5 bases). The CDR3 runs 16 residues. Germline CDR1 reads LGHNA; CDR2 reads YSLEER. Trimming took off 0 bases at V and 2 bases at J, with 12 bases between the two ends. The CDR3 DNA is TGCGCCAGCAGCCAAGATCTCCTAGCTACCACAGATACGCAGTATTTT. Translating gives CASSQDLLATTDTQYF.

J is TRBJ2-2 and V is TRBV5-6; 10 nucleotides align to TRBD1. There are 15 residues in the CDR3. Trimming cost V 4 bases and J 5 bases; bases outside gene matches: 5. Germline CDR1 and CDR2: SGHDT and YYEEEE. The CDR3 sequence: CASSPTGGHTGELFF. CDR3 coding DNA: TGTGCCAGCAGCCCGACAGGGGGCCATACCGGGGAGCTGTTTTTT.

V gene TRBV11-1 combines with J gene TRBJ2-7; perhaps TRBD2 as D (5 bases). Trimming took off 2 bases at V and 6 bases at J, with 20 bases between the two ends. The CDR3 consists of 16 residues. Germline assignment: CDR1 SGHAT and CDR2 FQDESV (reference sequence). This CDR3 reads CASSLNRVVGEPEQYF. CDR3 DNA sequence: TGTGCCAGCAGCTTAAACAGAGTGGTTGGGGAGCCCGAGCAGTACTTC.

The chain joins TRBV2 to TRBJ2-7, with 8 bases aligning to TRBD2. CDR3 length: 14 amino acids. CDR1 is SNHLY and CDR2 is FYNNEI in the germline V gene. V lost 6 bases and J lost 2; bases outside the gene matches: 6. The chain's CDR3 is CASSKTGGPYEQYF. The CDR3 region has the DNA TGTGCCAGCAGCAAGACGGGGGGGCCCTACGAGCAGTACTTC.

The V call is TRBV7-9, the J call TRBJ1-4; D not certain. Trimming cost V 5 bases and J 4 bases, with 14 bases left between them. CDR3 length: 15 residues. The V gene's germline CDR1 is SEHNR and CDR2 FQNEAQ (reference sequence). This chain's CDR3 is CASSPDGRVNEKLFF. The DNA of the CDR3 is TGTGCCAGCAGCCCTGACGGGAGGGTTAATGAAAAACTGTTTTTT.

This chain connects TRBV19 to TRBJ1-5; no reliable D call. The length of the CDR3 is 16 residues. Germline V gene sequence: CDR1 LNHDA, CDR2 SQIVND (reference sequence). Deletions cut 1 base from V and 0 bases from J, with 10 bases between. The CDR3 DNA reads TGTGCCAGTAGTATAGTCGGAGGGAATAGCAATCAGCCCCAGCATTTT. It codes for CASSIVGGNSNQPQHF.

This chain joins TRBV27 and TRBJ2-3; no clear D gene. The CDR3 covers 12 residues. CDR1 and CDR2 (germline): MNHEY, SMNVEV (reference sequence). The germline V and J ends were trimmed by 5 bases and 2 bases, with 5 bases remaining between them. CDR3 in amino acids: CASSPHTDTQYF. The CDR3 nucleotides read TGTGCCAGCAGTCCCCACACAGATACGCAGTATTTT.

V and J are TRBV10-3 and TRBJ2-5; D gene unclear. The CDR3 runs to 13 residues. Per the germline V gene, CDR1 is ENHRY and CDR2 is SYGVKD. V dropped 7 bases and J dropped 4 bases, with 13 bases sitting between them. CDR3 sequence: CAITMSPGETQYF. The CDR3 DNA reads as TGTGCCATCACCATGAGCCCGGGAGAGACCCAGTACTTC.

The chain has TRBV5-1 and TRBJ1-4, with D uncertain. Trimming removed 5 bases at V and 3 bases at J, with 11 bases between. The CDR3 totals 14 residues. Germline-derived CDR1 and CDR2 are SGHRS and YFSETQ. The CDR3 here is CASRVGLANEKLFF. CDR3 coding DNA: TGCGCCAGCAGGGTCGGGTTGGCTAATGAAAAACTGTTTTTT.

This sequence joins TRBV19 and TRBJ2-2; D might be TRBD2 (5 bases). Germline loops: CDR1 LNHDA, CDR2 SQIVND (reference sequence). V was clipped by 7 bases and J by 5 bases, with 17 bases between them. The CDR3 is made up of 15 amino acids. Here the CDR3 reads CASTTGVAVTGELFF. The CDR3 coding sequence is TGTGCCAGTACAACCGGGGTGGCCGTAACCGGGGAGCTGTTTTTT.

This clone was recorded a few times. The chain uses TRBV6-6 and TRBJ1-6; D gene ambiguous. CDR3 length: 15 amino acids. CDR1 is MNHNY, CDR2 SVGAGI, per germline (reference sequence). V lost 9 bases and J lost 3, with 15 bases in between. CDR3 in amino acids: CASSPRRVYNSPLHF. The CDR3 DNA reads as TGTGCCAGTTCCCCTCGTCGGGTCTATAATTCACCCCTCCACTTT.